The rows below give T cell receptor beta chains drawn from one sample of a study of cytotoxic CD8 clonotypes in ibrutinib-treated CLL. Repertoires were generated with immunoSEQ multiplex PCR, while TCRdb's copy carries only in-frame clones and drops some. Among 150,000 to 200,000 clones listed, over 75% were seen once. Sequences were derived from PBMCs, sampled at disease progression, from a patient treated with ibrutinib. All receptors come from a human donor with chronic lymphocytic leukemia. Both conserved end residues are part of each CDR3. Fields, in order: D gene, J gene, clone size, V gene, CDR3 DNA, CDR3 protein. The D gene is left open where the match is weak. Only part of the rows carry a size: once, few, many, or a class if the clone is expanded.

-	TRBJ1-2	-	TRBV6-4	TGTGCCAGCTCTGACGGAGACTATGGCTACACCTTC	CASSDGDYGYTF
-	TRBJ1-5	-	TRBV27	TGTGCCAGCAGTCCACCCATAACAGGTAGACCGCATCAGCCCCAGCATTTT	CASSPPITGRPHQPQHF
-	TRBJ1-1	-	TRBV5-1	TGCGCCAGCAGCAACCTCAGGGAGGGTAGGAACACTGAAGCTTTCTTT	CASSNLREGRNTEAFF
TRBD1	TRBJ1-1	-	TRBV19	TGTGCCAGTACCGGGACAGGGGAGGTGGGCACTGAAGCTTTCTTT	CASTGTGEVGTEAFF
-	TRBJ1-5	-	TRBV19	TGTGCCAGTAGTATGTCCAGGAGCAATCAGCCCCAGCATTTT	CASSMSRSNQPQHF
TRBD1	TRBJ2-5	-	TRBV29-1	TGCAGCGTGGGACAGACAGGAGTCGAGACCCAGTACTTC	CSVGQTGVETQYF
-	TRBJ2-2	-	TRBV29-1	TGCAGCGTTTTGGGACCAGTGAACACCGGGGAGCTGTTTTTT	CSVLGPVNTGELFF
TRBD2	TRBJ2-7	-	TRBV11-3	TGTGCCAGCAGCCCGCCTTTAGCGGGAGTTGGTTACGAGCAGTACTTC	CASSPPLAGVGYEQYF
-	TRBJ2-7	-	TRBV19	TGTGCCAGTAGTATCCCGGGACATTTCTACGAGCAGTACTTC	CASSIPGHFYEQYF
TRBD1	TRBJ1-5	-	TRBV5-5	TGTGCCAGCAGCTTTACACCGGGACAGGGGCAAAGCAATCAGCCCCAGCATTTT	CASSFTPGQGQSNQPQHF
-	TRBJ2-2	-	TRBV6-5	TGTGCCAGCATGGGGGCCGGGGAGCTGTTTTTT	CASMGAGELFF
TRBD2	TRBJ2-7	-	TRBV5-1	TGCGCCAGCAGCCCCCGTCTAGCGGGAGGAACCGAGCAGTACTTC	CASSPRLAGGTEQYF
-	TRBJ2-2	once	TRBV27	TGTGCCAGCAGCTTCACGAACACCGGGGAGCTGTTTTTT	CASSFTNTGELFF
-	TRBJ2-1	-	TRBV2	TGTGCCAGCGGACGGAGGTGGTCCTACAATGAGCAGTTCTTC	CASGRRWSYNEQFF
-	TRBJ1-1	-	TRBV6-5	TGTGCCAGCAGTTACCAACGCTTCATGAACACTGAAGCTTTCTTT	CASSYQRFMNTEAFF
TRBD1	TRBJ1-2	-	TRBV5-4	TGTGCCAGCAGCATAGGGGGCGACTACACCTTC	CASSIGGDYTF